These 31 T cell receptor beta chains originate from one sample sequenced in a study of graft-versus-host responses after intestinal transplantation. The data were produced by immunoSEQ multiplex PCR, yet TCRdb's version contains in-frame clones alone and is incomplete. This sample has roughly 6,000 clones; 22% occur once, and the top ten carry around 5.5%. The starting material was alloreactive CD4+ T cells from a mixed lymphocyte reaction culture, obtained before transplantation. Subset described: CFSE-low proliferating T cells sorted from approximately 6-day pre-transplant mixed lymphocyte reaction (GvH or HvG direction). These TCRs come from a human patient who was an organ donor for intestinal transplantation.

The V call is TRBV5-1, the J call TRBJ2-1; D might be TRBD1 (6 bases). The CDR3 is 15 residues long. The ends were cut back, 4 bases at V and 1 base at J, with 12 bases in the middle. The germline CDR1 and CDR2 sequences are SGHRS and YFSETQ. CDR3 DNA sequence: TGCGCCAGCAGCCAAGGGACACCGTCCTACAATGAGCAGTTCTTC. Its translation: CASSQGTPSYNEQFF.

This clone qualifies as medium-sized. The chain links TRBV7-2 to TRBJ1-6, with 8 bases aligning to TRBD1. This CDR3 has 16 residues. Trimming at V came to 5 bases and at J to 8 bases, leaving 11 bases not matched to a gene. Germline CDR1 and CDR2: SGHTA and FQGNSA. Here the CDR3 reads CASSLSRGPQYSPLHF. CDR3 DNA: TGTGCCAGCAGCCTCAGCAGGGGGCCTCAGTATTCACCCCTCCACTTT.

The genes are TRBV19 and TRBJ2-1; perhaps TRBD1 as D (5 bases). CDR3 length: 14 amino acids. V gave up 5 bases and J gave up 4 bases, with 12 bases separating them. Germline lookup yields CDR1 LNHDA and CDR2 SQIVND (reference sequence). The CDR3: CASSRQGVYNEQFF. For the CDR3, the DNA is TGTGCCAGTAGTCGGCAGGGTGTGTACAATGAGCAGTTCTTC.

A note on this clone: This may be a read error, as it is one base from a much larger clone. The chain has TRBV7-2 and TRBJ1-2, with unresolved D. There are 15 residues in the CDR3. The germline V and J ends were trimmed by 5 bases and 8 bases, with 21 bases remaining between them. Germline V gives CDR1 SGHTA, CDR2 FQGNSA. The CDR3 nucleotides read TGTGCCAGCAGCGTAGAGGGCGCCGGTAAGGTGGGCTACACCTTC. Translation: CASSVEGAGKVGYTF. Full variable domain (missing parts from reference TRBV7-2 and TRBJ1-2): GAGVSQSPSNKVTEKGKDVELRCDPISGHTALYWYRQSLGQGLEFLIYFQGNSAPDKSGLPSDRFSAERTGGSVSTLTIQRTQQEDSAVYLCASSVEGAGKVGYTFGSGTRLTVV.

A note on this clone: Sequence at one end of the junction differs from germline and may be a read error. The CDR3 coding sequence is TGTGCTAGCAGCTTAGATCGGGGCGAGACCCAGTACTTC. Amino acids: CASSLDRGETQYF. The V call is TRBV7-6, the J call TRBJ2-5; D tentatively reads TRBD1 or TRBD2 (5 bases each). CDR1 and CDR2 from the germline V gene are SGHVS and FNYEAQ. The CDR3 loop spans 13 amino acids. Using reference TRBV7-6 and TRBJ2-5 for the parts outside the CDR3, the full variable domain is GAGVSQSPRYKVTKRGQDVALRCDPISGHVSLYWYRQALGQGPEFLTYFNYEAQQDKSGLPNDRFSAERPEGSISTLTIQRTEQRDSAMYRCASSLDRGETQYFGPGTRLLVL.

The rearrangement uses TRBV4-2 and TRBJ1-1; 12 nucleotides align to TRBD1. J was trimmed by 8 bases and V by 2 bases; bases with no gene match: 6. Germline CDR1 reads LGHNA; CDR2 reads YNFKEQ. The CDR3 contains 15 residues. The CDR3 loop is CASSQPGQGAGEAFF. The CDR3, as DNA: TGTGCCAGCAGCCAACCGGGACAGGGGGCGGGGGAAGCTTTCTTT.

This clone turned up a few times. The chain carries TRBV7-9 and TRBJ2-1, with TRBD2 identical over 12 bases. Germline assignment: CDR1 SEHNR and CDR2 FQNEAQ (reference sequence). V trimming: 2 bases; J trimming: 6 bases; junction bases outside the gene matches: 8. This CDR3 spans 17 amino acids. The CDR3 nucleotides read TGTGCCAGCAGCTTAATCCCCCTAGCGGGGGGGTCCAATGAGCAGTTCTTC. This gives the protein CASSLIPLAGGSNEQFF.

The V and J genes are TRBV6-9 and TRBJ2-7; tentative D call: TRBD2 (5 bases). Trimming shortened V by 5 bases and J by 4 bases, and 6 bases separated the two germline ends. CDR3 size: 11 residues. Germline-derived CDR1 and CDR2 are MNHGY and SVAAGI. CDR3 bases: TGTGCCAGCAGTGAGGGATACGAGCAGTACTTC. This codes for CASSEGYEQYF.

This chain joins TRBV19 and TRBJ2-5, with D possibly being TRBD2 (6 bases). Germline V lookup: CDR1 LNHDA, CDR2 SQIVND (reference sequence). V gave up 3 bases and J gave up 1 base, with 15 bases separating them. The CDR3 runs 16 residues. The CDR3 loop reads CASSIIRGKRQETQYF. CDR3 nucleotides: TGTGCCAGTAGTATCATCCGGGGGAAACGCCAAGAGACCCAGTACTTC.

The chain combines TRBV5-6 with TRBJ2-7; TRBD1 is a possible D gene (6 bases). The CDR3 has 15 residues. Germline V lookup: CDR1 SGHDT, CDR2 YYEEEE. Trimming removed 4 bases at V and 1 base at J, with 15 bases between. CDR3 sequence reads: CASSLGGGGSYEQYF. In nucleotides, the CDR3 is TGTGCCAGCAGCCTTGGGGGCGGTGGGTCCTACGAGCAGTACTTC.

This clone was seen more than once but under ten times. The chain links TRBV18 to TRBJ2-5; D call uncertain. CDR1 KGHSH and CDR2 LQKENI come from the germline V gene. The V and J ends lost 2 bases and 6 bases respectively, with 10 bases between them. The CDR3 covers 13 residues. The CDR3 reads CASSPDAQKTQYF. In nucleotides, the CDR3 is TGTGCCAGCTCACCAGACGCGCAGAAGACCCAGTACTTC.

This clone is classed as medium-sized. The chain employs TRBV15 and TRBJ2-2; TRBD1 aligns across 7 bases. Trimming cost V 2 bases and J 3 bases; bases outside gene matches: 3. The germline CDR1 and CDR2 sequences are LNHNV and YYDKDF (reference sequence). The CDR3 is 15 amino acids. CDR3 bases: TGTGCCACCAGCAGACAGACAGGGTACACCGGGGAGCTGTTTTTT. Translated: CATSRQTGYTGELFF.

The V call is TRBV7-2, the J call TRBJ2-7, with D perhaps assigned TRBD1 or TRBD2 (5 bases each). V shed 4 bases and J shed 0 bases, with 16 bases lying between them. Germline V gene sequence: CDR1 SGHTA, CDR2 FQGNSA. CDR3 length: 16 residues. Here the CDR3 reads CASSWAGTESSYEQYF. For the CDR3, the DNA is TGTGCCAGCAGCTGGGCCGGGACGGAGAGCTCCTACGAGCAGTACTTC. The full variable domain, rest sourced from reference TRBV7-2 and TRBJ2-7, is GAGVSQSPSNKVTEKGKDVELRCDPISGHTALYWYRQSLGQGLEFLIYFQGNSAPDKSGLPSDRFSAERTGGSVSTLTIQRTQQEDSAVYLCASSWAGTESSYEQYFGPGTRLTVT.

This clone has a single count. At one end the junction does not follow the germline gene, possibly because of a read error. The CDR3 reads CVSSIRGPSGQYF. In DNA, the CDR3 is TGTGTCAGTAGTATCAGGGGCCCAAGCGGGCAGTACTTC. The chain combines TRBV19 with TRBJ2-7; perhaps TRBD1 as D (6 bases). This CDR3 has 13 residues. Germline CDR1 and CDR2: LNHDA and SQIVND (reference sequence).

The V call is TRBV10-1, the J call TRBJ2-7; 10 nucleotides agree with TRBD2. V shed 2 bases and J 0 bases; nucleotides not matched to a gene: 13. Germline V lookup: CDR1 WNHNN, CDR2 SYGVQD (reference sequence). CDR3 size: 19 residues. The chain's CDR3 is CASSERRAGGARSSYEQYF. CDR3 bases: TGCGCCAGCAGTGAGCGAAGAGCGGGGGGGGCCCGGAGCTCCTACGAGCAGTACTTC.

This clone is labeled as medium-sized. The chain recombines TRBV6-5 with TRBJ1-1; maybe TRBD1 (6 bases). Germline V gene sequence: CDR1 MNHEY, CDR2 SVGAGI. The CDR3 spans 14 residues. Between the trimmed V and J ends, which lost 7 bases and 3 bases, there was a span of 15 bases. CDR3 residues: CASILRGGHTEAFF. The CDR3 nucleotides are TGTGCCAGCATCTTAAGGGGGGGCCACACTGAAGCTTTCTTT.

This clone was counted between two and nine times. V is TRBV7-2 and J is TRBJ2-3; 10 bases agree with TRBD2. V lost 1 base to trimming and J lost 1 base; unmatched junction nucleotides: 2. CDR1 and CDR2 (germline): SGHTA, FQGNSA. This CDR3 is built from 16 residues. CDR3 residues: CASSLVGTSGTDTQYF. CDR3 sequence (DNA): TGTGCCAGCAGCTTAGTGGGGACTAGCGGCACAGATACGCAGTATTTT. The whole variable domain, remainder taken from reference TRBV7-2 and TRBJ2-3, is GAGVSQSPSNKVTEKGKDVELRCDPISGHTALYWYRQSLGQGLEFLIYFQGNSAPDKSGLPSDRFSAERTGGSVSTLTIQRTQQEDSAVYLCASSLVGTSGTDTQYFGPGTRLTVL.

The V and J genes are TRBV6-8 and TRBJ2-6; D possibly corresponds to TRBD2 (5 bases). V lost 2 bases and J 4 bases, leaving 18 bases between the germline ends. This CDR3 spans 18 amino acids. Looked up from germline, CDR1 is MNHGY and CDR2 is SAAAGT. The CDR3 protein is CASSYRGYLSRGANVLTF. The CDR3 DNA reads as TGTGCCAGCAGTTACAGAGGGTACCTCTCGAGGGGGGCCAACGTCCTGACTTTC.

This clone was found a few times. CDR3 DNA sequence: TGTGCCAGCAGCTTTGGGGGTAACACTGAAGCTTTCTTT. Translating it yields CASSFGGNTEAFF. This chain connects TRBV7-2 to TRBJ1-1; a weak D match, TRBD1 (5 bases). The length of the CDR3 is 13 residues. CDR1 SGHTA and CDR2 FQGNSA come from the germline V gene. V was pared by 3 bases and J by 2 bases, with 7 bases between.

The genes are TRBV7-2 and TRBJ1-2; D is unclear. V gave up 2 bases and J gave up 4 bases, with 8 bases separating them. The CDR3 contains 13 residues. Germline V lookup: CDR1 SGHTA, CDR2 FQGNSA. CDR3 in DNA: TGTGCCAGCAGCTTAAGCGGTCCCTATGGCTACACCTTC. Translation: CASSLSGPYGYTF.

The chain is built from TRBV29-1 and TRBJ2-5; the D call may be TRBD1 or TRBD2 (5 bases each). CDR1 SQVTM and CDR2 ANQGSEA come from the germline V gene. The CDR3 contains 12 residues. Trimming left V 6 bases short and J 5 bases short, with 13 bases between. The chain's CDR3 is CSVARGRETQYF. The CDR3 coding sequence is TGCAGCGTGGCGAGGGGTCGGGAGACCCAGTACTTC.

The rearrangement joins TRBV18 to TRBJ1-2, with D possibly being TRBD1 (6 bases). The CDR3 spans 13 residues. Trimming cost V 2 bases and J 4 bases, with 8 bases left between them. Germline V gene lookup returns CDR1 KGHSH and CDR2 LQKENI. CDR3 sequence (DNA): TGTGCCAGCTCACCAGGGGGCGGCTATGGCTACACCTTC. This translates into CASSPGGGYGYTF.

The genes are TRBV6-5 and TRBJ2-1; D ambiguous. Looked up from germline, CDR1 is MNHEY and CDR2 is SVGAGI. The CDR3 sequence is 15 residues long. Trimming pared 4 bases from V and 5 bases from J, leaving 15 bases between. CDR3 nucleotides: TGTGCCAGCAGTTTCATCTTCGTCAACAACAATGAGCAGTTCTTC. Protein: CASSFIFVNNNEQFF.

The V and J genes are TRBV18 and TRBJ1-2, with D tentatively TRBD1 (5 bases). The germline V and J ends were trimmed by 3 bases and 6 bases, with 20 bases remaining between them. The CDR3 runs 16 residues. The germline CDR1 and CDR2 sequences are KGHSH and LQKENI. The CDR3 nucleotides are TGTGCCAGCTCACCTCTACTCATAAGGGACGGAGATGGCTACACCTTC. Protein: CASSPLLIRDGDGYTF.

V gene TRBV10-3 combines with J gene TRBJ1-2; 10 bases map to TRBD1. The CDR3 extends over 14 amino acids. CDR1 and CDR2 from the germline V gene are ENHRY and SYGVKD. V lost 5 bases and J lost 8; bases outside the gene matches: 8. CDR3 region: CAISTGTGVGGYTF. The CDR3 DNA reads TGTGCCATCAGTACCGGGACAGGGGTAGGAGGCTACACCTTC.

V and J are TRBV7-3 and TRBJ2-5; D may match TRBD1 or TRBD2 (6 bases each). The CDR3 consists of 19 residues. V was clipped by 2 bases and J by 4 bases, with 26 bases between them. The germline V gene has CDR1 SGHTA and CDR2 FQGTGA. CDR3 protein: CASSLSAGGQIGSRETQYF. CDR3 nucleotides: TGTGCCAGCAGCTTATCAGCCGGGGGCCAGATTGGTAGTAGAGAGACCCAGTACTTC.

V is TRBV4-2 and J is TRBJ2-3, with 7 nucleotides matching TRBD2. V gave up 0 bases and J gave up 0 bases; unmatched junction bases: 3. Germline values: CDR1 LGHNA, CDR2 YNFKEQ. CDR3 size: 16 residues. CDR3 amino acids: CASSQEDGGSTDTQYF. CDR3 nucleotides: TGTGCCAGCAGCCAAGAGGACGGGGGGAGCACAGATACGCAGTATTTT.

This chain links TRBV6-5 with TRBJ2-7; 7 bases line up with TRBD2. The CDR3 contains 13 residues. Germline values: CDR1 MNHEY, CDR2 SVGAGI. V was clipped by 4 bases and J by 3 bases; unmatched bases: 3. CDR3 bases: TGTGCCAGCAGTTCCGGGGGGAACTACGAGCAGTACTTC. Amino acids: CASSSGGNYEQYF.

The rearrangement links TRBV10-1 to TRBJ1-5, with D possibly TRBD1 on 6 matching bases. V dropped 11 bases and J dropped 11 bases, with 37 bases sitting between them. Per the germline V gene, CDR1 is WNHNN and CDR2 is SYGVQD (reference sequence). The CDR3 is made up of 18 amino acids. CDR3 region: CAPKRTAVGAPGNSAQHF. In DNA form, the CDR3 reads TGCGCCCCCAAAAGGACAGCCGTGGGGGCCCCGGGAAATTCAGCCCAGCATTTT.

In this sample, this clone turned up once. The V and J genes are TRBV19 and TRBJ1-2, with D unclear. Germline-derived CDR1 and CDR2 are LNHDA and SQIVND (reference sequence). Trimming pared 4 bases from V and 4 bases from J, leaving 22 bases between. CDR3 length: 17 amino acids. CDR3 bases: TGTGCCAGTAGTAAACGCGAGGCAAATCGAAAGACCTATGGCTACACCTTC. Its protein product is CASSKREANRKTYGYTF.

In nucleotides, the CDR3 is TGTGCCAGCGCCATTATGGTCGCGAACACCGGGGAGCTGTTTTTT. It encodes CASAIMVANTGELFF. The chain uses TRBV6-5 and TRBJ2-2; no reliable D call. Trimming cost V 8 bases and J 0 bases, with 13 bases left between them. The CDR3 is 15 amino acids. Germline V gives CDR1 MNHEY, CDR2 SVGAGI.